These T cell receptor beta chains were read from a single sample in a study of blood T cell repertoires in COVID-19. Sequencing was performed with immunoSEQ multiplex PCR; in TCRdb, only in-frame clones are kept and a portion is missing. The table records about 200,000 clones, around 82% of them present only once. The sequencing sample was made of PBMCs or T cells enriched from blood (not recorded which). The source of these receptors is a woman in her 50s who had been exposed to COVID-19. CDR3s include the opening cysteine and the closing phenylalanine or tryptophan. A D gene is named only where the DNA matches it firmly. Not every row has a clone size; where given, it reads once, few, many or a size class.

J,V,size,D,CDR3,DNA
TRBJ1-2,TRBV6-5,.,TRBD1,CASSYSLDRAHGYTF,TGTGCCAGCAGTTACTCCCTGGACAGGGCCCATGGCTACACCTTC
TRBJ2-7,TRBV14,.,TRBD1,CASSQLTGGSSRQYF,TGTGCCAGCAGCCAACTGACAGGGGGCTCCTCACGGCAGTACTTC
TRBJ2-5,TRBV11-1,.,TRBD1,CASSLRTGGETQYF,TGTGCCAGCAGCTTGCGGACAGGGGGAGAGACCCAGTACTTC
TRBJ2-1,TRBV18,once,TRBD2,CASSPRLAGGPGNEQFF,TGTGCCAGCTCACCTAGACTAGCGGGGGGGCCGGGAAATGAGCAGTTCTTC
TRBJ2-2,TRBV19,.,.,CASSQGKLTGELFF,TGTGCCAGTAGCCAGGGTAAATTAACCGGGGAGCTGTTTTTT
TRBJ2-7,TRBV7-6,.,.,CASSFSQGYEQYF,TGTGCCAGCAGCTTCTCACAGGGTTACGAGCAGTACTTC
TRBJ2-7,TRBV6-6,.,.,CASSYSREYEQYF,TGTGCCAGCAGTTACTCAAGAGAGTACGAGCAGTACTTC
TRBJ1-6,TRBV30,.,.,CAWSVRHVNSPLHF,TGTGCCTGGAGTGTACGACACGTCAATTCACCCCTCCACTTT
TRBJ2-4,TRBV5-1,.,TRBD2,CASSSPGRDIQYF,TGCGCCAGCAGCTCTCCAGGGAGGGACATTCAGTACTTC
TRBJ2-1,TRBV14,.,TRBD2,CASSQDPLRELAGDNEQFF,TGTGCCAGCAGCCAAGATCCTCTTCGGGAACTAGCGGGGGACAATGAGCAGTTCTTC
TRBJ1-6,TRBV6-5,.,.,CASRDRSSYNSPLHF,TGTGCCAGCAGGGATAGGAGCTCCTATAATTCACCCCTCCACTTT
TRBJ2-1,TRBV5-6,.,TRBD1,CASSLYRQGVGNEQFF,TGTGCCAGCAGCTTGTATAGACAGGGGGTTGGGAATGAGCAGTTCTTC
TRBJ2-3,TRBV6-2/TRBV6-3,once,.,CASSYQSTDTQYF,TGTGCCAGCAGTTACCAATCCACAGATACGCAGTATTTT
TRBJ2-1,TRBV24-1,once,TRBD2,CATSDPSLAGAGEQFF,TGTGCCACCAGTGATCCCTCACTAGCGGGGGCAGGTGAGCAGTTCTTC
TRBJ1-2,TRBV3-1/TRBV3-2,.,.,CASSPTAGGANYGYTF,TGTGCCAGCAGCCCCACAGCGGGGGGGGCCAACTATGGCTACACCTTC
TRBJ1-1,TRBV6-4,.,.,CASRDGTPGTEAFF,TGTGCCAGCAGGGACGGAACTCCGGGCACTGAAGCTTTCTTT
TRBJ2-4,TRBV5-6,.,TRBD2,CASSLVGGVGKNIQYF,TGTGCCAGCAGCTTGGTCGGGGGGGTCGGCAAAAACATTCAGTACTTC
TRBJ1-2,TRBV28,.,.,CASSLQAGRGYTF,TGTGCCAGCAGTTTACAGGCGGGGAGAGGCTACACCTTC
TRBJ1-3,TRBV9,.,TRBD1,CASSFGQGEYSGNTIYF,TGTGCCAGCAGCTTCGGACAGGGTGAATACTCTGGAAACACCATATATTTT
TRBJ2-7,TRBV19,few,.,CASSILANHEQYF,TGTGCCAGTAGTATATTGGCCAATCACGAGCAGTACTTC
TRBJ1-2,TRBV5-1,.,TRBD1,CASSSTLTGTLYGYTF,TGCGCCAGCAGCTCGACCCTGACAGGGACCCTCTATGGCTACACCTTC
TRBJ2-1,TRBV4-2,.,TRBD2,CASSPTQRGGPYNEQFF,TGTGCCAGCAGCCCAACCCAGCGGGGGGGCCCCTACAATGAGCAGTTCTTC
TRBJ1-6,TRBV6-1,few,.,CASSEKWGANSPLHF,TGTGCCAGCAGTGAAAAGTGGGGCGCGAATTCACCCCTCCACTTT
TRBJ1-1,TRBV29-1,.,TRBD1,CSVETGTGKSTEAFF,TGCAGCGTTGAAACCGGGACAGGGAAATCAACTGAAGCTTTCTTT
TRBJ1-3,TRBV29-1,many,.,CSVVAASSGNTIYF,TGCAGCGTTGTGGCCGCAAGCTCTGGAAACACCATATATTTT
TRBJ2-1,TRBV9,.,TRBD2,CASSVGGVPNNEQFF,TGTGCCAGCAGCGTCGGGGGGGTGCCGAACAATGAGCAGTTCTTC
TRBJ1-1,TRBV19,once,TRBD1,CASSGPGQGGVF,TGTGCCAGTAGTGGACCGGGACAGGGTGGGGTCTTT
TRBJ2-7,TRBV6-5,.,.,CASRYAPTANYEQYF,TGTGCCAGCAGATACGCCCCGACAGCTAACTACGAGCAGTACTTC
TRBJ1-1,TRBV9,once,TRBD1,CASSVAAGGNTEAFF,TGTGCCAGCAGCGTAGCTGCAGGGGGGAACACTGAAGCTTTCTTT
TRBJ1-1,TRBV2,.,.,CASSVSGEVEAFF,TGTGCCAGCAGTGTCTCTGGGGAGGTTGAAGCTTTCTTT
TRBJ1-1,TRBV30,many,.,CAWRVVEVTVRVNTEAFF,TGTGCCTGGAGGGTTGTAGAGGTAACGGTGCGAGTGAACACTGAAGCTTTCTTT
TRBJ1-4,TRBV3-1/TRBV3-2,.,TRBD1,CASSQAKGQAFSATNEKLFF,TGTGCCAGCAGCCAGGCCAAGGGACAGGCCTTTTCTGCAACTAATGAAAAACTGTTTTTT
TRBJ1-2,TRBV11-2,.,TRBD1,CASSHRDRGLKGYTF,TGTGCCAGCAGCCACCGGGACAGGGGGCTGAAAGGCTACACCTTC
TRBJ2-5,TRBV6-5,few,.,CASRQYIGETQYF,TGTGCCAGCAGACAGTATATCGGTGAGACCCAGTACTTC
TRBJ1-3,TRBV6-6,many,.,CASSLSGPGNTIYF,TGTGCCAGCAGTCTCAGCGGCCCTGGAAACACCATATATTTT
TRBJ2-1,TRBV5-8,once,TRBD1,CASSVQGVEQFF,TGTGCCAGCAGCGTGCAGGGGGTTGAGCAGTTCTTC
TRBJ2-2,TRBV10-3,.,.,CAISAGGELFF,TGTGCCATCAGTGCAGGAGGGGAGCTGTTTTTT
TRBJ1-6,TRBV2,.,TRBD1,CASSEEGQGISPLHF,TGTGCCAGCAGTGAAGAAGGACAGGGGATTTCACCCCTCCACTTT
TRBJ1-1,TRBV7-2,.,TRBD1,CASSTSTGLGTEAFF,TGTGCCAGCAGCACCTCGACAGGGTTGGGCACTGAAGCTTTCTTT
TRBJ2-2,TRBV7-9,.,.,CATGGLRGQNTGELFF,TGTGCCACCGGGGGGTTGAGGGGACAAAACACCGGGGAGCTGTTTTTT
TRBJ2-7,TRBV2,.,.,CASKPDRSAYEQYF,TGTGCCAGCAAACCTGACAGGAGCGCCTACGAGCAGTACTTC
TRBJ2-1,TRBV9,.,TRBD1,CASSVGDREENEQFF,TGTGCCAGCAGCGTAGGGGACAGGGAGGAGAATGAGCAGTTCTTC
TRBJ1-1,TRBV11-2,.,.,CASSRTTGGTEAFF,TGTGCCAGCAGCCGGACGACCGGGGGCACTGAAGCTTTCTTT
TRBJ2-3,TRBV7-6,.,.,CASSSTWTDTQYF,TGTGCCAGCAGTAGCACGTGGACAGATACGCAGTATTTT
TRBJ1-3,TRBV2,.,TRBD1,CASKTGASGNTIYF,TGTGCCAGCAAAACAGGGGCCTCTGGAAACACCATATATTTT
TRBJ2-3,TRBV24-1,.,TRBD2,CATAASGRTLGDTQYF,TGTGCCACCGCGGCTAGCGGGCGCACTTTGGGGGATACGCAGTATTTT
TRBJ1-1,TRBV7-2,.,.,CASSFDIARPTEAFF,TGTGCCAGCAGCTTCGACATCGCCAGGCCAACTGAAGCTTTCTTT
TRBJ2-7,TRBV6-1,once,.,CASSEVRSTYEQYF,TGTGCCAGCAGTGAAGTGAGGAGCACCTACGAGCAGTACTTC
TRBJ1-1,TRBV2,.,.,CASSALREGVWANTEAFF,TGTGCCAGCAGTGCCTTGAGAGAGGGTGTGTGGGCGAACACTGAAGCTTTCTTT
TRBJ2-5,TRBV5-1,.,.,CASSSGGGQETQYF,TGCGCCAGCAGCTCGGGTGGAGGGCAAGAGACCCAGTACTTC
TRBJ1-1,TRBV5-1,.,.,CASSSGDRPFF,TGCGCCAGCAGCTCGGGGGACCGGCCTTTCTTT
TRBJ1-3,TRBV5-3,.,.,CARRNDTRYGNTIYF,TGTGCCAGGCGGAACGATACACGCTATGGAAACACCATATATTTT
TRBJ2-2,TRBV5-1,.,TRBD2,CASSTRSGGPVTGELFF,TGCGCCAGCAGCACACGTAGCGGGGGGCCGGTCACCGGGGAGCTGTTTTTT
TRBJ2-1,TRBV27,.,TRBD2,CASSPGTSGGAGQFF,TGTGCCAGCAGCCCTGGGACTAGCGGGGGGGCAGGGCAGTTCTTC
TRBJ2-7,TRBV5-4,.,.,CASSLDAQAQYF,TGTGCCAGCAGCTTGGACGCCCAGGCGCAGTACTTC
TRBJ1-1,TRBV4-2,.,.,CASSPQPGDGSNTEAFF,TGTGCCAGCAGCCCGCAACCGGGGGATGGGTCGAACACTGAAGCTTTCTTT
TRBJ2-3,TRBV10-3,.,TRBD1,CAIGAGTGGADTQYF,TGTGCCATCGGAGCCGGGACAGGGGGTGCAGATACGCAGTATTTT
TRBJ2-3,TRBV10-2,.,.,CASSRYVGTDTQYF,TGCGCCAGCAGTCGGTATGTGGGCACAGATACGCAGTATTTT